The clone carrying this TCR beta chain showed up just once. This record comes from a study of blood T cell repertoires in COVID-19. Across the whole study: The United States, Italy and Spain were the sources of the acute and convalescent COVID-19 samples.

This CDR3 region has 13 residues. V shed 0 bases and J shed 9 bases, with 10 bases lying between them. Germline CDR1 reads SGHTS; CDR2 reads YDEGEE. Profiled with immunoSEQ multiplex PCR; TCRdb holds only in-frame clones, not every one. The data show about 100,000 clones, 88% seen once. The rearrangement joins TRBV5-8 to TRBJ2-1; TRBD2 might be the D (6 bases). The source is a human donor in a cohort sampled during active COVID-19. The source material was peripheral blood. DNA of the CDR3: TGTGCCAGCAGCTTGGCGGGAGCGGGTGAGCAGTTCTTC. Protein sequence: CASSLAGAGEQFF. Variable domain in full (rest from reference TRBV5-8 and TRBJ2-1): EAGVTQSPTHLIKTRGQQATLRCSPISGHTSVYWYQQALGLGLQFLLWYDEGEERNRGNFPPRFSGRQFPNYSSELNVNALELEDSALYLCASSLAGAGEQFFGPGTRLTVL.